The subject of this entry is one T cell receptor (beta chain). It lacks a known antigen. No base quality values were provided; no much bigger clone lies one nucleotide off. These data originate in a study of control samples from healthy donors and cancer patients (dated by TCRdb to about 2020). Library preparation used the immunoSEQ multiplex PCR assay. Imported from immuneACCESS, the table was reduced by TCRdb to in-frame sequences with V and J called. These copies leave out some clones; in studies compared against another copy, an unresolved V gene accounts for under half, and the cause of the remainder is not known. A total of 150,000 to 200,000 clones appear in this sample, roughly 91% of them only once. The top ten hold less than 1.6% of the sample. Reading the germline V gene gives CDR1 KGHDR and CDR2 SFDVKD. Reading from cysteine to phenylalanine, the CDR3 counts 16 amino acids. Solely the CDR3 DNA is kept, with 48 bases framed from the first base. Unmatched junction bases come to 5, with V trimmed by 1 base and J by 6 bases.

The sequence came from a woman between 25 and 40 years old in good health. This receptor chain uses TRBV24-1 and TRBJ2-2, and 9 junction bases match TRBD2. The sequencing sample was made of blood. The base sequence is TGTGCCACCAGTGATTTTGCGGGAGGGCCCTCCGGGGAGCTGTTTTTT. This encodes CATSDFAGGPSGELFF.